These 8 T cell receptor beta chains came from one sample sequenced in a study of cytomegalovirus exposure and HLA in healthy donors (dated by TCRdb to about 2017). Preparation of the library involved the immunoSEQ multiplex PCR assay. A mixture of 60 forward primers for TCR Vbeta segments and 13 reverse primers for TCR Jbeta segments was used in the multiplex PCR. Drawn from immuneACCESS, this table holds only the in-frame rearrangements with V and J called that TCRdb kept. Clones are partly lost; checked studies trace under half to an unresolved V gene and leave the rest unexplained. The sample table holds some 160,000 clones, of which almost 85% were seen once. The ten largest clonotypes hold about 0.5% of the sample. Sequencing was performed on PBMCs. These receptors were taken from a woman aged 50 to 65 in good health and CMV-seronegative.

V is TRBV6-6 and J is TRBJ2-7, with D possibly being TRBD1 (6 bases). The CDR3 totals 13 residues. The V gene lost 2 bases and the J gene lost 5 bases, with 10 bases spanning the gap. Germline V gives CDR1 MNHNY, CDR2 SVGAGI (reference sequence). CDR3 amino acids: CASSYTGFNEQYF. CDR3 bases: TGTGCCAGCAGTTACACAGGGTTCAACGAGCAGTACTTC.

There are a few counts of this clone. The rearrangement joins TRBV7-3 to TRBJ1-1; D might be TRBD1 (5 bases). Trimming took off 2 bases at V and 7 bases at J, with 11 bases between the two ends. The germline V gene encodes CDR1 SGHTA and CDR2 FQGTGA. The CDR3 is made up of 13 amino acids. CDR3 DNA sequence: TGTGCCAGCAGCTTAGGAGGGGCAGTTGAAGCTTTCTTT. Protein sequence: CASSLGGAVEAFF.

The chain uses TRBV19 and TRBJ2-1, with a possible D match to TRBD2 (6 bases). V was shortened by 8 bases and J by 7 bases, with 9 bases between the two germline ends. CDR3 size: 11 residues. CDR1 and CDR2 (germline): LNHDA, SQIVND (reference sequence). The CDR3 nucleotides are TGTGCCAGTCTTGGGGGGAATGAGCAGTTCTTC. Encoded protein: CASLGGNEQFF.

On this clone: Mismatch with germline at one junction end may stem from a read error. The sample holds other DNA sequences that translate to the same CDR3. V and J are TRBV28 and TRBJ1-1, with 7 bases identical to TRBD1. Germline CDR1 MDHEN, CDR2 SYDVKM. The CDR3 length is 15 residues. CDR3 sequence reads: CASSDGQVRGTEAFF. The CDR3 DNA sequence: TGCGCCAGCAGCGACGGACAGGTTCGGGGCACTGAAGCTTTCTTT.

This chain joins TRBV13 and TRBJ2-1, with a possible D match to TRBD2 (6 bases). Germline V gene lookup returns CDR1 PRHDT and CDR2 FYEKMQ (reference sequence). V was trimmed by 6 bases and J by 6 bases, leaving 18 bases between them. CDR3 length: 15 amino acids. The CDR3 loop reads CASRYGRGQFNEQFF. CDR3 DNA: TGTGCCAGCAGATACGGGCGGGGTCAGTTCAATGAGCAGTTCTTC.

The CDR3 region has the DNA TGCGCCAGCAGCTTGAGAGTAGCGGGGGATACTAGCACAGATACGCAGTATTTT. It specifies CASSLRVAGDTSTDTQYF. This chain connects TRBV5-1 to TRBJ2-3, with 9 bases lining up with TRBD2. CDR1 and CDR2 (germline): SGHRS, YFSETQ. The V segment lost 1 base and the J segment 0 bases; nucleotides outside the gene matches: 9. The CDR3 spans 18 residues.

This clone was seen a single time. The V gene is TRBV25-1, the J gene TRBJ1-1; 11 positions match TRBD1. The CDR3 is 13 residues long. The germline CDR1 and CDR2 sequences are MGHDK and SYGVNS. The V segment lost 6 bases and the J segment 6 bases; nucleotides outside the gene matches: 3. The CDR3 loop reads CASRAGQGAEAFF. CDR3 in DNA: TGTGCCAGCAGAGCGGGACAGGGGGCTGAAGCTTTCTTT.

CDR3 DNA: TGTGCCAGCAGCATGTGGACTAGCGGGCTGTACAATGAGCAGTTCTTC. Protein: CASSMWTSGLYNEQFF. The rearrangement links TRBV5-6 to TRBJ2-1; 11 positions agree with TRBD2. V gave up 4 bases and J gave up 4 bases; unmatched junction bases: 7. The CDR3 has 16 residues. Germline CDR1 reads SGHDT; CDR2 reads YYEEEE. Complete variable domain (other parts from reference TRBV5-6 and TRBJ2-1): DAGVTQSPTHLIKTRGQQVTLRCSPKSGHDTVSWYQQALGQGPQFIFQYYEEEERQRGNFPDRFSGHQFPNYSSELNVNALLLGDSALYLCASSMWTSGLYNEQFFGPGTRLTVL.